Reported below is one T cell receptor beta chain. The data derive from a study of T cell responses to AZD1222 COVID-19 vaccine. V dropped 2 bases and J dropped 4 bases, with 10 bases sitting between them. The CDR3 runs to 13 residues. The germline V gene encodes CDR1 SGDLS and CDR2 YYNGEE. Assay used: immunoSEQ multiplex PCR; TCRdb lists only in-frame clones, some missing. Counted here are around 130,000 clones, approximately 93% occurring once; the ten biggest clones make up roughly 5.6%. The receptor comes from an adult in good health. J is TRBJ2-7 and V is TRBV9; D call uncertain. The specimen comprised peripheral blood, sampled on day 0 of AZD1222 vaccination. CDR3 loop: CASSVGPAYEQYF. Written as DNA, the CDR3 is TGTGCCAGCAGCGTTGGTCCCGCATACGAGCAGTACTTC.